This T cell receptor beta chain emerged from a study of shared clonotypes between healthy human individuals. Germline V gives CDR1 SEHNR, CDR2 FQNEAQ (reference sequence). The CDR3 spans 16 residues. V lost 2 bases, J lost 3 bases, and 8 bases stayed unmatched. Assay: immunoSEQ multiplex PCR; the TCRdb copy retains only in-frame clones and omits some. The sample carries around 560,000 clones, 85% to 95% recorded once. Cells designated naive CD8 were CD45RO-negative and were positively selected for CCR7, with terminally differentiated effector memory CD45RA+ cells excluded. The chain uses TRBV7-9 and TRBJ2-5, with 8 bases matching TRBD2. What was sequenced was naive CD8+ T cells sorted from blood. The source is a young woman in good health. The CDR3 reads CASSLIERESEETQYF. CDR3 nucleotides: TGTGCCAGCAGCTTAATAGAGCGGGAGTCCGAAGAGACCCAGTACTTC.